These 17 T cell receptor beta chains came from one sample sequenced in a study of blood T cell repertoires in COVID-19. The protocol was immunoSEQ multiplex PCR, while the TCRdb copy is restricted to in-frame clones and leaves out a portion. Of fewer than 500,000 clones listed, 75% to 90% are singletons. Material for sequencing was PBMCs or T cells enriched from blood (not recorded which). The receptors were gathered from a woman younger than 30 who had recovered from COVID-19.

J is TRBJ2-5 and V is TRBV18; 8 bases align to TRBD2. J gave up 3 bases and V 0 bases, and 6 bases lay outside the gene matches. Germline-derived CDR1 and CDR2 are KGHSH and LQKENI. The CDR3 sequence is 16 residues long. The CDR3 region has the DNA TGTGCCAGCTCACCACCGTCCGGGGGGGGAAAAGAGACCCAGTACTTC. Encoded protein: CASSPPSGGGKETQYF.

The chain has TRBV7-9 and TRBJ2-1, with 8 bases that match TRBD2. After removal of 5 bases from V and 2 bases from J, the junction contained 8 bases not matched to a gene. Germline-derived CDR1 and CDR2 are SEHNR and FQNEAQ (reference sequence). This CDR3 contains 16 residues. The CDR3 here is CASSLSGGAAYNEQFF. The DNA of the CDR3 is TGTGCCAGCAGCCTGTCCGGGGGGGCCGCCTACAATGAGCAGTTCTTC.

The chain uses TRBV4-2 and TRBJ2-4; 12 bases agree with TRBD2. The V segment lost 0 bases and the J segment 8 bases; nucleotides outside the gene matches: 14. Germline V gene lookup returns CDR1 LGHNA and CDR2 YNFKEQ. This CDR3 is 19 amino acids long. The CDR3 DNA reads as TGTGCCAGCAGCCAAGATTTAGCTAGCGGGGGGGCGTCCATAGACATTCAGTACTTC. Residues: CASSQDLASGGASIDIQYF.

This CDR3 is CASSSPASGATGELFF. CDR3 bases: TGTGCCAGCAGCTCCCCAGCTAGCGGGGCCACCGGGGAGCTGTTTTTT. The rearrangement joins TRBV5-4 to TRBJ2-2; 9 bases agree with TRBD2. V lost 3 bases, J lost 4 bases, and 7 bases stayed unmatched. Per the germline V gene, CDR1 is SGHNT and CDR2 is YYREEE (reference sequence). There are 16 residues in the CDR3.

This clone was detected once. The rearrangement links TRBV5-4 to TRBJ1-3; 10 nucleotides line up with TRBD1. The V gene's germline CDR1 is SGHNT and CDR2 YYREEE (reference sequence). The J segment lost 4 bases and the V segment lost 3 bases, leaving 7 bases of the junction unmatched. The CDR3 has 16 residues. CDR3 in DNA: TGTGCCAGCAGCTCGACAGGGGGCGCAGGGGGAAACACCATATATTTT. Its protein is CASSSTGGAGGNTIYF.

This clone has only a few counts. The CDR3 loop reads CASTMDRLNYGYTF. CDR3 in DNA: TGTGCCAGCACGATGGACAGGTTAAACTATGGCTACACCTTC. The chain combines TRBV2 with TRBJ1-2; 7 bases match TRBD1. Germline V gene sequence: CDR1 SNHLY, CDR2 FYNNEI. After removal of 7 bases from V and 2 bases from J, the junction contained 7 bases not matched to a gene. The CDR3 sequence is 14 residues long.

This sequence joins TRBV5-1 and TRBJ2-7, with 7 positions matching TRBD1. The length of the CDR3 is 15 residues. From germline, CDR1 is SGHRS and CDR2 YFSETQ. The ends lost 1 base at V and 3 bases at J; junction bases unmatched: 7. DNA of the CDR3: TGCGCCAGCAGCTTGTTAGGGGACAGCCACTACGAGCAGTACTTC. The encoded protein is CASSLLGDSHYEQYF. The full variable domain, in which reference TRBV5-1 and TRBJ2-7 provide the parts outside the CDR3, is KAGVTQTPRYLIKTRGQQVTLSCSPISGHRSVSWYQQTPGQGLQFLFEYFSETQRNKGNFPGRFSGRQFSNSRSEMNVSTLELGDSALYLCASSLLGDSHYEQYFGPGTRLTVT.

This clone was counted once. The rearrangement joins TRBV6-5 to TRBJ1-5; D is unresolved. CDR3 length: 14 amino acids. Germline V gene sequence: CDR1 MNHEY, CDR2 SVGAGI. V lost 6 bases and J 4 bases, leaving 13 bases between the germline ends. CDR3 sequence (DNA): TGTGCCAGCAGCGTCAGTCACGGGAATCAGCCCCAGCATTTT. It yields the protein CASSVSHGNQPQHF.

The chain employs TRBV28 and TRBJ2-7; a possible D gene is TRBD2 (6 bases). CDR3 length: 17 amino acids. Germline V gene lookup returns CDR1 MDHEN and CDR2 SYDVKM. V was shortened by 2 bases and J by 0 bases, with 17 bases between the two germline ends. This CDR3 is CASSLVGDSGDSYEQYF. The CDR3 DNA is TGTGCCAGCAGTTTAGTTGGGGATAGCGGTGACTCCTACGAGCAGTACTTC. The full variable domain, its missing parts supplied by reference TRBV28 and TRBJ2-7, is DVKVTQSSRYLVKRTGEKVFLECVQDMDHENMFWYRQDPGLGLRLIYFSYDVKMKEKGDIPEGYSVSREKKERFSLILESASTNQTSMYLCASSLVGDSGDSYEQYFGPGTRLTVT.

The chain joins TRBV6-6 to TRBJ2-3; 11 bases fit TRBD2. The CDR3 covers 14 residues. Germline values: CDR1 MNHNY, CDR2 SVGAGI (reference sequence). Trimming took 8 bases from V and 4 from J; bases not matched to a gene: 5. The CDR3 here is CASLAGGPADTQYF. The CDR3 DNA reads TGTGCCAGCCTAGCGGGGGGCCCCGCAGATACGCAGTATTTT.

The chain employs TRBV6-7 and TRBJ2-3; no definite D call. TRBV6-7 is sorted into the ORF group, with uncertain function. The CDR3 extends over 15 amino acids. Trimming pared 2 bases from V and 2 bases from J, leaving 11 bases between. CDR3 sequence: CASSYQSKVTDTQYF. The DNA for the CDR3 is TGTGCCAGCAGTTACCAATCTAAAGTCACAGATACGCAGTATTTT.

The rearrangement links TRBV5-1 to TRBJ2-1; 11 bases fit TRBD2. Looked up from germline, CDR1 is SGHRS and CDR2 is YFSETQ. The CDR3 contains 14 residues. V lost 3 bases, J lost 12 bases, and 8 bases stayed unmatched. CDR3 DNA: TGCGCCAGCAGCTCGACTAGCGGGGTTACGGTGCAGTTCTTC. Translating gives CASSSTSGVTVQFF.

V and J are TRBV12-3 or TRBV12-4 and TRBJ2-5; 9 positions match TRBD2. This CDR3 has 12 amino acids. V lost 5 bases to trimming and J lost 9 bases; unmatched junction nucleotides: 4. CDR3 in DNA: TGTGCCAGCAGTCCAGGCGGGGGGGCCCAGTACTTC. Its translation: CASSPGGGAQYF.

The chain joins TRBV7-9 to TRBJ2-5, with 10 bases fitting TRBD2. Germline V lookup: CDR1 SEHNR, CDR2 FQNEAQ (reference sequence). The V gene end was trimmed by 3 bases and the J gene end by 4 bases; junction bases not matched to a gene: 8. CDR3 length equals 16 residues. The CDR3, as DNA: TGTGCCAGCAGCTTCTGGGGAGCGGGGGGGCGAGAGACCCAGTACTTC. It translates to CASSFWGAGGRETQYF.

The sample holds a few counts of this clone. The CDR3 nucleotides are TGTGCCTGGAGTGTCCTAGGAATAGATCAGCCCCAGCATTTT. Translation: CAWSVLGIDQPQHF. The J gene is TRBJ1-5, the V gene TRBV30; D is unresolved. CDR1 is GTSNPN, CDR2 SVGIG, per germline (reference sequence). CDR3 length: 14 amino acids. V shed 0 bases and J shed 5 bases, with 11 bases lying between them.

The chain joins TRBV24-1 to TRBJ2-7, with 10 bases identical to TRBD1. The CDR3 spans 16 residues. Unmatched junction bases numbered 8, after V lost 4 bases and J lost 3 bases. In germline, CDR1 is KGHDR, CDR2 SFDVKD. As DNA, the CDR3 is TGTGCCACCAGTGACCCCACCGGACAGGGGGTCTACGAGCAGTACTTC. It specifies CATSDPTGQGVYEQYF.

The chain couples TRBV6-4 to TRBJ1-5, with 9 bases matching TRBD1. The CDR3 sequence is 15 residues long. Trimming cost V 4 bases and J 4 bases; bases outside gene matches: 5. The germline CDR1 and CDR2 sequences are MRHNA and SNTAGT. CDR3 nucleotides: TGTGCCAGCAGTGGGGGGGGACAGGGTAATCAGCCCCAGCATTTT. Translated: CASSGGGQGNQPQHF.